Presented here are 30 T cell receptor beta chains from one specimen sequenced in a study of HIV-infected children after antiretroviral therapy interruption. The treatment: PENTA 11 planned treatment interruption arm or continuous ART arm. Unique molecular identifiers were included in an RNA-based 3' RACE TCR library. TCRdb reanalysed the 3' RACE reads using MiXCR and keeps one entry per CDR3 protein. The profile shows tens of thousands of distinct CDR3 sequences, 4.3% of them singletons. Specimen: CD45RA+ CD4+ T cells from PBMCs, pooled from several time points, collected from a donor given antiretroviral therapy, either interrupted or continuous. Indicated subset: naive CD4+ CD45RA+ CD45RO- T cells. These receptors were collected from a pool of human donors with HIV.

This clonotype was counted many times. The chain couples TRBV7-2 to TRBJ2-2, with TRBD1 matching over 7 bases. CDR3 size: 14 residues. Looked up from germline, CDR1 is SGHTA and CDR2 is FQGNSA. V gave up 5 bases and J gave up 6 bases; unmatched junction bases: 6. The CDR3 coding sequence is TGTGCCAGCAGCCCATATACAGGGGCCGGGGAGCTGTTTTTT. Amino acid sequence: CASSPYTGAGELFF.

This clonotype was detected ten times or more. The V and J genes are TRBV4-2 and TRBJ2-7, with D possibly matching TRBD1 (6 bases). The CDR3 spans 15 residues. Trimming cost V 0 bases and J 4 bases, with 13 bases left between them. CDR1 is LGHNA, CDR2 YNFKEQ, per germline. CDR3 in DNA: TGTGCCAGCAGCCAAGAGAAGAACAGGGTGTACGAGCAGTACTTC. Its protein is CASSQEKNRVYEQYF.

The table lists this clonotype with a few counts. V is TRBV10-2 and J is TRBJ1-5; D uncertain. Germline V gives CDR1 WSHSY, CDR2 SAAADI. CDR3 length: 11 amino acids. The V end lost 3 bases, the J end lost 6 bases, and 3 bases lay between the germline ends. The CDR3 spells CASSEGQPQHF. DNA for the CDR3: TGCGCCAGCAGTGAAGGTCAGCCCCAGCATTTT.

Many counts were recorded for this clonotype. V gene TRBV10-3 combines with J gene TRBJ2-5, with D perhaps matching TRBD1 (5 bases). Trimming cost V 8 bases and J 2 bases, with 12 bases left between them. Germline assignment: CDR1 ENHRY and CDR2 SYGVKD. This CDR3 comprises 13 residues. The CDR3 is CAIGAQVQETQYF. The DNA of the CDR3 is TGTGCCATCGGGGCTCAGGTTCAAGAGACCCAGTACTTC.

Remarks on this clonotype: Sequence at one end of the junction differs from germline and may be a read error. The genes are TRBV10-3 and TRBJ2-7; weak D call: TRBD2 (6 bases). Germline CDR1 is ENHRY and CDR2 is SYGVKD. The CDR3 contains 14 residues. CDR3 protein: CASSDLGGSYGQYF. CDR3 DNA sequence: TGTGCCAGCAGTGATTTGGGGGGAAGCTATGGACAGTACTTC.

This clonotype was recorded many times. This rearrangement joins TRBV6-5 to TRBJ1-6; 7 bases match TRBD1. J gave up 3 bases and V 7 bases, and 3 bases lay outside the gene matches. Germline V gives CDR1 MNHEY, CDR2 SVGAGI. The CDR3 spans 14 residues. In nucleotides, the CDR3 is TGTGCCAGCAATAGACAGGGCTATAATTCACCCCTCCACTTT. Translation: CASNRQGYNSPLHF.

This clonotype was found many times. This rearrangement joins TRBV14 to TRBJ2-3, with a possible D match to TRBD2 (6 bases). Trimming shortened V by 0 bases and J by 11 bases, and 24 bases separated the two germline ends. The CDR3 has 17 amino acids. CDR1 is SGHDN, CDR2 FVKESK, per germline. CDR3 residues: CASSQEVLGGNHGGQYF. The CDR3 DNA follows: TGTGCCAGCAGCCAAGAGGTACTAGGAGGGAACCATGGCGGGCAGTATTTT.

In this sample, this clonotype turned up many times. The CDR3 sequence is CAIAGPINTEAFF. DNA for the CDR3: TGTGCCATCGCCGGGCCAATTAACACTGAAGCTTTCTTT. V gene TRBV6-1 combines with J gene TRBJ1-1; D ambiguous. Germline-derived CDR1 and CDR2 are MNHNS and SASEGT. The CDR3 loop spans 13 amino acids. Trimming stripped 10 bases from V and 2 bases from J, with 14 bases between.

This chain links TRBV20-1 with TRBJ2-7; no definite D call. Germline values: CDR1 DFQATT, CDR2 SNEGSKA (reference sequence). This CDR3 comprises 11 residues. The V end was cut by 6 bases, the J end by 6 bases, with 12 bases between. In DNA, the CDR3 is TGCAGTGCCTCCCGAGGACCCGAGCAGTACTTC. It codes for CSASRGPEQYF.

Many counts were recorded for this clonotype. A junction end diverges from the germline sequence, so it may reflect a read error. This sequence joins TRBV30 and TRBJ2-1, with 7 positions matching TRBD1. Germline CDR1 and CDR2: GTSNPN and SVGIG (reference sequence). The CDR3 has 12 residues. CDR3 region: CAWSPTDRALIF. The CDR3, as DNA: TGTGCCTGGAGTCCAACCGACAGGGCGCTAATCTTC.

The V call is TRBV4-1, the J call TRBJ2-7, with D maybe TRBD2 (7 bases). The CDR3 length is 18 residues. The germline CDR1 and CDR2 sequences are MGHRA and YSYEKL. V lost 1 base and J lost 3, with 22 bases in between. CDR3 sequence: CASSQVYPLTGGVYEQYF. The CDR3 bases are TGCGCCAGCAGCCAAGTTTACCCCTTAACGGGGGGCGTCTACGAGCAGTACTTC.

There are many counts of this clonotype. The V gene is TRBV28, the J gene TRBJ2-1; D may match TRBD1 or TRBD2 (5 bases each). CDR1 MDHEN and CDR2 SYDVKM come from the germline V gene. The CDR3 consists of 15 residues. V lost 7 bases to trimming and J lost 9 bases, with 22 bases between them. As DNA, the CDR3 is TGTGCCAGCAACGGTAGGGGTTCGGGGCGTGGTGAGCAGTTCTTC. The encoded protein is CASNGRGSGRGEQFF.

This clonotype was recorded many times. The rearrangement links TRBV5-6 to TRBJ1-5; 7 bases map to TRBD1. The CDR3 runs 14 residues. The V segment lost 2 bases and the J segment 4 bases; nucleotides outside the gene matches: 3. The germline CDR1 and CDR2 sequences are SGHDT and YYEEEE. The CDR3 sequence is CASSLGGLNQPQHF. CDR3 in DNA: TGTGCCAGCAGCTTAGGGGGCCTAAATCAGCCCCAGCATTTT.

This clonotype was counted at least ten times. The chain carries TRBV20-1 and TRBJ2-3; TRBD2 is a possible D gene (5 bases). Germline CDR1 DFQATT, CDR2 SNEGSKA (reference sequence). The CDR3 covers 18 residues. V was trimmed by 0 bases and J by 6 bases, leaving 25 bases between them. CDR3 DNA: TGCAGTGCTAGAGAATCGAGTGAGCCCCTCAGGAGGAGGGATACGCAGTATTTT. Translated: CSARESSEPLRRRDTQYF.

This clonotype was seen repeatedly, ten times or more. The chain recombines TRBV27 with TRBJ2-7; D might be TRBD1 (6 bases). V was shortened by 4 bases and J by 3 bases, with 19 bases between the two germline ends. This CDR3 is 16 amino acids long. Germline V gene data show CDR1 as MNHEY and CDR2 as SMNVEV (reference sequence). Here the CDR3 reads CASSSQAGAMVYEQYF. CDR3 nucleotides: TGTGCCAGCAGTTCCCAGGCAGGGGCGATGGTCTACGAGCAGTACTTC.

The chain recombines TRBV18 with TRBJ2-1, with D maybe TRBD1 (5 bases). CDR1 is KGHSH, CDR2 LQKENI, per germline. Trimming left V 3 bases short and J 5 bases short, with 14 bases between. CDR3 length: 15 amino acids. CDR3 protein: CASSPITARDNEQFF. CDR3 nucleotides: TGTGCCAGCTCACCCATTACCGCCAGGGACAATGAGCAGTTCTTC.

This clonotype was observed many times. V is TRBV20-1 and J is TRBJ1-6; 7 bases align to TRBD1. This CDR3 is 15 amino acids long. The V segment lost 3 bases and the J segment 6 bases; nucleotides outside the gene matches: 8. Per germline, CDR1 DFQATT and CDR2 SNEGSKA (reference sequence). The CDR3 loop is CSARTRTGTNSPLHF. CDR3 nucleotide sequence: TGCAGTGCTAGGACGAGGACAGGCACTAATTCACCCCTCCACTTT.

This clonotype was picked up many times. This chain connects TRBV20-1 to TRBJ1-2; tentatively, D is TRBD1 (6 bases). With 3 bases removed from V and 4 bases from J, the gap between germline ends came to 15 bases. The CDR3 runs to 14 residues. CDR1 and CDR2 (germline): DFQATT, SNEGSKA (reference sequence). The CDR3 nucleotides are TGCAGTGCTAGTAGCCGGGGGCGCGGCTATGGCTACACCTTC. It specifies CSASSRGRGYGYTF.

The rearrangement links TRBV6-2 or TRBV6-3 to TRBJ2-6; D possibly corresponds to TRBD1 (5 bases). V lost 5 bases and J 4 bases, leaving 12 bases between the germline ends. This CDR3 region has 15 residues. The V gene's germline CDR1 is MNHEY and CDR2 SVGEGT. Here the CDR3 reads CASSTTVAGANVLTF. In nucleotides, the CDR3 is TGTGCCAGCAGTACGACAGTCGCCGGGGCCAACGTCCTGACTTTC.

This chain uses TRBV25-1 with TRBJ2-7, with 7 nucleotides matching TRBD1. The V gene's germline CDR1 is MGHDK and CDR2 SYGVNS. This CDR3 comprises 14 residues. V was pared by 3 bases and J by 6 bases, with 8 bases of the junction left unmatched. The CDR3 coding sequence is TGTGCCAGCAGTGATGACAGGGCCCACCGCGAGCAGTACTTC. Its protein product is CASSDDRAHREQYF.

The chain carries TRBV5-1 and TRBJ1-1; D possibly corresponds to TRBD1 (6 bases). CDR1 is SGHRS and CDR2 is YFSETQ in the germline V gene. The CDR3 consists of 15 residues. Trimming took 0 bases from V and 2 from J, leaving 11 bases between them. The CDR3 loop reads CASSLEVGGNTEAFF. Here the CDR3 DNA reads TGCGCCAGCAGCTTGGAAGTTGGGGGCAACACTGAAGCTTTCTTT.

V is TRBV30 and J is TRBJ1-1; maybe TRBD1 (5 bases). CDR1 and CDR2 from the germline V gene are GTSNPN and SVGIG (reference sequence). The V gene lost 3 bases and the J gene lost 2 bases, with 16 bases spanning the gap. This CDR3 has 15 residues. CDR3 sequence: CAWSVPTWDNTEAFF. CDR3 in DNA: TGTGCCTGGAGCGTTCCCACATGGGACAACACTGAAGCTTTCTTT. Full variable domain (missing parts from reference TRBV30 and TRBJ1-1): SQTIHQWPATLVQPVGSPLSLECTVEGTSNPNLYWYRQAAGRGLQLLFYSVGIGQISSEVPQNLSASRPQDRQFILSSKKLLLSDSGFYLCAWSVPTWDNTEAFFGQGTRLTVV.

This clonotype showed up many times. The CDR3 loop is CASGDREGGELFF. CDR3 nucleotide sequence: TGTGCCAGCGGAGACAGGGAAGGCGGGGAGCTGTTTTTT. This rearrangement joins TRBV19 to TRBJ2-2; TRBD1 matches at 7 bases. There are 13 residues in the CDR3. J gave up 7 bases and V 9 bases, and 8 bases lay outside the gene matches. Germline V CDR1 and CDR2: LNHDA, SQIVND (reference sequence). The variable domain in full, with the rest retrieved from reference TRBV19 and TRBJ2-2, is DGGITQSPKYLFRKEGQNVTLSCEQNLNHDAMYWYRQDPGQGLRLIYYSQIVNDFQKGDIAEGYSVSREKKESFPLTVTSAQKNPTAFYLCASGDREGGELFFGEGSRLTVL.

This clonotype was seen at least ten times. The V and J genes are TRBV18 and TRBJ1-4, with unresolved D. The germline V gene has CDR1 KGHSH and CDR2 LQKENI. The CDR3 totals 12 residues. V shed 4 bases and J shed 8 bases, with 8 bases lying between them. The CDR3 protein is CASSRVGEKLFF. The CDR3 nucleotides read TGTGCCAGCTCACGTGTTGGGGAAAAACTGTTTTTT. Based on the CDR3 plus reference TRBV18 and TRBJ1-4, the full variable domain is NAGVMQNPRHLVRRRGQEARLRCSPMKGHSHVYWYRQLPEEGLKFMVYLQKENIIDESGMPKERFSAEFPKEGPSILRIQQVVRGDSAAYFCASSRVGEKLFFGSGTQLSVL.

This clonotype was picked up many times. V is TRBV5-1 and J is TRBJ1-1; possible D gene TRBD1, 5 bases. This CDR3 comprises 13 residues. Trimming took off 3 bases at V and 7 bases at J, with 13 bases between the two ends. Germline-derived CDR1 and CDR2 are SGHRS and YFSETQ. CDR3 residues: CASSSPGLSEAFF. For the CDR3, the DNA is TGCGCCAGCAGCTCACCGGGACTTAGTGAAGCTTTCTTT.

This clonotype was seen many times. V is TRBV24-1 and J is TRBJ1-1, with no clear D. V lost 10 bases to trimming and J lost 6 bases, with 11 bases between them. The CDR3 covers 11 residues. Germline CDR1 KGHDR, CDR2 SFDVKD. CDR3 bases: TGTGCCACGACTTTGAGGGCTGAAGCTTTCTTT. Translated, it gives CATTLRAEAFF.

In its sample, this clonotype ranks as medium-sized. This chain uses TRBV6-5 with TRBJ2-3; the D gene is possibly TRBD2 (7 bases). Trimming took off 5 bases at V and 6 bases at J, with 15 bases between the two ends. This CDR3 region has 14 residues. From germline, CDR1 is MNHEY and CDR2 SVGAGI. The CDR3 is CASSPLQGGDTQYF. CDR3 sequence (DNA): TGTGCCAGCAGTCCCCTACAGGGAGGGGATACGCAGTATTTT.

This clonotype was observed a handful of times. The chain has TRBV24-1 and TRBJ2-3; 10 positions match TRBD2. Germline lookup yields CDR1 KGHDR and CDR2 SFDVKD. The CDR3 is 15 residues long. J was trimmed by 4 bases and V by 8 bases; bases with no gene match: 8. The CDR3 bases are TGTGCCACCAACGAAGCGGGGGGGCACGCAGATACGCAGTATTTT. Translating gives CATNEAGGHADTQYF.

There are many counts of this clonotype. The chain links TRBV27 to TRBJ2-1; 8 nucleotides align to TRBD2. Germline assignment: CDR1 MNHEY and CDR2 SMNVEV (reference sequence). The CDR3 extends over 14 amino acids. V shed 2 bases, J shed 9 bases, and the junction held 6 bases outside the gene matches. In nucleotides, the CDR3 is TGTGCCAGCAGTTTACGGGGGGGAGGGGGTGAGCAGTTCTTC. Translation gives CASSLRGGGGEQFF.

Many counts were recorded for this clonotype. V is TRBV18 and J is TRBJ2-7, with 7 bases fitting TRBD2. Unmatched junction bases numbered 13, after V lost 6 bases and J lost 5 bases. In germline, CDR1 is KGHSH, CDR2 LQKENI. This CDR3 contains 15 residues. The CDR3 sequence is CASSDTGAGSHEQYF. The CDR3 nucleotides are TGTGCCAGCTCGGATACAGGAGCGGGGAGTCACGAGCAGTACTTC.